These 28 T cell receptor beta chains share one sample of origin, sequenced in a study of blood T cell repertoires in COVID-19. The data were produced by immunoSEQ multiplex PCR, yet TCRdb's version contains in-frame clones alone and is incomplete. The top ten hold approximately 2.5% of the sample, which has hundreds of thousands of clones, more than 80% seen once. Material for sequencing was PBMCs or T cells enriched from blood (not recorded which). These receptors originate from a woman aged 18-29 years who had recovered from COVID-19.

V gene TRBV28 combines with J gene TRBJ2-7; 9 nucleotides align to TRBD1. CDR1 is MDHEN, CDR2 SYDVKM, per germline. V lost 5 bases and J lost 2; bases outside the gene matches: 10. The CDR3 loop spans 16 amino acids. CDR3 protein: CASSPIGGQGPYEQYF. The DNA of the CDR3 is TGTGCCAGCAGTCCAATTGGGGGACAGGGACCCTACGAGCAGTACTTC.

The rearrangement uses TRBV9 and TRBJ1-2; 8 bases match TRBD1. Germline CDR1 and CDR2: SGDLS and YYNGEE. The CDR3 has 14 residues. The junction had 10 bases not matched to a gene; V was cut back by 4 bases and J by 8 bases. In DNA form, the CDR3 reads TGTGCCAGCAGCCCAACCGACAGGGGAGGCGGCTACACCTTC. As protein: CASSPTDRGGGYTF.

The rearrangement joins TRBV5-5 to TRBJ1-5; D call uncertain. The CDR3 spans 16 residues. V was trimmed by 4 bases and J by 0 bases, leaving 14 bases between them. Germline CDR1 is SGHKS and CDR2 is YYEKEE (reference sequence). The CDR3 bases are TGTGCCAGCAGCCTAACCCCGACGGGTAGCAATCAGCCCCAGCATTTT. Amino acids: CASSLTPTGSNQPQHF. Variable domain in full (rest from reference TRBV5-5 and TRBJ1-5): DAGVTQSPTHLIKTRGQQVTLRCSPISGHKSVSWYQQVLGQGPQFIFQYYEKEERGRGNFPDRFSARQFPNYSSELNVNALLLGDSALYLCASSLTPTGSNQPQHFGDGTRLSIL.

The chain has TRBV7-2 and TRBJ2-3, with D possibly TRBD1 on 7 matching bases. Germline lookup yields CDR1 SGHTA and CDR2 FQGNSA. V was shortened by 4 bases and J by 3 bases, with 14 bases between the two germline ends. The CDR3 is 15 amino acids. CDR3 sequence: CASSSPTGRTDTQYF. The CDR3 nucleotides are TGTGCCAGCAGCTCCCCGACAGGGAGGACAGATACGCAGTATTTT.

The V call is TRBV5-1, the J call TRBJ2-7, with 11 bases aligning to TRBD2. There are 17 residues in the CDR3. After removal of 1 base from V and 2 bases from J, the junction contained 8 bases not matched to a gene. The V gene's germline CDR1 is SGHRS and CDR2 YFSETQ. CDR3 nucleotides: TGCGCCAGCAGCTTGACTAGCGGGGGAGCCTCAACCTACGAGCAGTACTTC. Residues: CASSLTSGGASTYEQYF.

DNA for the CDR3: TGTGCCAGCAGCCAAGATTGGCCTAGCGGGGAGAGCTCCTACAATGAGCAGTTCTTC. Protein: CASSQDWPSGESSYNEQFF. The rearrangement uses TRBV4-2 and TRBJ2-1; 9 bases map to TRBD2. The CDR3 is 19 amino acids. CDR1 and CDR2 from the germline V gene are LGHNA and YNFKEQ. V lost 0 bases, J lost 0 bases, and 9 bases stayed unmatched.

The chain links TRBV4-2 to TRBJ1-2; D uncertain. CDR1 is LGHNA and CDR2 is YNFKEQ in the germline V gene. The ends were cut back, 0 bases at V and 5 bases at J, with 7 bases in the middle. The CDR3 is made up of 13 amino acids. In DNA form, the CDR3 reads TGTGCCAGCAGCCAAGAGAGGAGATATGGCTACACCTTC. Translating it yields CASSQERRYGYTF.

The chain couples TRBV28 to TRBJ2-5, with 7 bases lining up with TRBD1. The CDR3 runs 16 residues. Trimming took 5 bases from V and 9 from J; bases not matched to a gene: 18. The V gene's germline CDR1 is MDHEN and CDR2 SYDVKM. DNA for the CDR3: TGTGCCAGCAGTAGGACCTCACAGGGGCCCCGGTTGGCCCAGTACTTC. This gives the protein CASSRTSQGPRLAQYF.

This clone appeared a single time. The CDR3 nucleotides are TGCGCCAGCAGCCCCCGACAGGGTGGTAAGGATGGCTACACCTTC. It encodes CASSPRQGGKDGYTF. This chain connects TRBV4-1 to TRBJ1-2; 7 bases are shared with TRBD1. The CDR3 is 15 amino acids. In germline, CDR1 is MGHRA, CDR2 YSYEKL. Losses at the gene ends were 4 bases for V and 6 bases for J; bases not matched to a gene: 11.

The chain uses TRBV27 and TRBJ1-1; 8 bases map to TRBD1. V was pared by 6 bases and J by 3 bases, with 6 bases of the junction left unmatched. CDR1 and CDR2 (germline): MNHEY, SMNVEV (reference sequence). The CDR3 sequence is 14 residues long. In DNA, the CDR3 is TGTGCCAGCAGGGATAGGACAGGGCACACTGAAGCTTTCTTT. It codes for CASRDRTGHTEAFF.

CDR3: CASSAALSGNTIYF. The CDR3 coding sequence is TGTGCCAGCAGTGCAGCATTATCTGGAAACACCATATATTTT. The rearrangement uses TRBV6-1 and TRBJ1-3; no definite D call. The CDR3 contains 14 residues. Trimming pared 4 bases from V and 1 base from J, leaving 8 bases between. CDR1 is MNHNS, CDR2 SASEGT, per germline.

The V gene is TRBV7-2, the J gene TRBJ1-2; D unclear. The CDR3 extends over 13 amino acids. Trimming shortened V by 2 bases and J by 5 bases, and 9 bases separated the two germline ends. Per the germline V gene, CDR1 is SGHTA and CDR2 is FQGNSA. CDR3 loop: CASSLNRGYGYTF. CDR3 coding DNA: TGTGCCAGCAGCTTAAACCGGGGTTATGGCTACACCTTC.

The gene calls are TRBV3-1 (or the pseudogene TRBV3-2) and TRBJ2-3; D not certain. Germline CDR1 and CDR2: LGHDT and YNNKEL (reference sequence). V lost 0 bases to trimming and J lost 5 bases, with 9 bases between them. CDR3 length: 14 residues. The CDR3, as DNA: TGTGCCAGCAGCCAAGATCGGTTGGTAGATACGCAGTATTTT. It yields the protein CASSQDRLVDTQYF.

This clone was counted once. The chain is built from TRBV6-5 and TRBJ2-7; tentative D call: TRBD1 (6 bases). V dropped 10 bases and J dropped 0 bases, with 16 bases sitting between them. Germline V lookup: CDR1 MNHEY, CDR2 SVGAGI. CDR3 size: 14 residues. Here the CDR3 reads CATRGHILSYEQYF. The CDR3 DNA is TGTGCCACCCGGGGACACATCCTCTCCTACGAGCAGTACTTC.

The V call is TRBV9, the J call TRBJ1-1; 8 nucleotides agree with TRBD1. CDR3 length: 15 residues. V was pared by 8 bases and J by 0 bases, with 9 bases of the junction left unmatched. From germline, CDR1 is SGDLS and CDR2 YYNGEE. The CDR3 DNA sequence: TGTGCCAGTAAACCAGGGGGCGGAATGAACACTGAAGCTTTCTTT. Its protein is CASKPGGGMNTEAFF.

The chain couples TRBV19 to TRBJ1-4; tentative D call: TRBD1 (6 bases). The germline gives CDR1 LNHDA, CDR2 SQIVND (reference sequence). V was shortened by 6 bases and J by 8 bases, with 19 bases between the two germline ends. There are 15 residues in the CDR3. The CDR3 sequence is CASSLLQGSWEKLFF. The DNA for the CDR3 is TGTGCCAGTAGCCTCTTACAGGGTAGTTGGGAAAAACTGTTTTTT.

The rearrangement joins TRBV7-8 to TRBJ2-6; perhaps TRBD2 as D (6 bases). V lost 5 bases, J lost 0 bases, and 11 bases lay in between. The germline CDR1 and CDR2 sequences are SGHVS and FQNEAQ. CDR3 length: 16 residues. The CDR3 reads CASSRDFYSGANVLTF. The CDR3 coding sequence is TGTGCCAGCAGCCGGGACTTTTACTCTGGGGCCAACGTCCTGACTTTC.

The chain combines TRBV5-4 with TRBJ2-5; no firm D call. Trimming shortened V by 4 bases and J by 5 bases, and 6 bases separated the two germline ends. CDR1 is SGHNT, CDR2 YYREEE, per germline (reference sequence). CDR3 length equals 11 residues. CDR3 in DNA: TGTGCCAGCAGCCTACGGGAGACCCAGTACTTC. Encoded protein: CASSLRETQYF.

The V and J genes are TRBV7-9 and TRBJ2-7, with D possibly TRBD2 on 6 matching bases. This CDR3 has 12 residues. V shed 5 bases and J shed 6 bases, with 11 bases lying between them. Germline V gives CDR1 SEHNR, CDR2 FQNEAQ (reference sequence). The CDR3 DNA sequence: TGTGCCAGCAGCGCGGGACTTCTCGAGCAGTACTTC. It translates to CASSAGLLEQYF.

V and J are TRBV9 and TRBJ2-1; D is undetermined. V lost 0 bases, J lost 7 bases, and 8 bases lay in between. The CDR3 spans 13 residues. Germline lookup yields CDR1 SGDLS and CDR2 YYNGEE. The CDR3 DNA is TGTGCCAGCAGCGTAGCTACTCAAAATGAGCAGTTCTTC. It is translated as CASSVATQNEQFF.

V and J are TRBV25-1 and TRBJ1-6; D may be TRBD1 (5 bases). Germline V gene sequence: CDR1 MGHDK, CDR2 SYGVNS. CDR3 size: 15 residues. V was cut by 1 base and J by 8 bases, with 12 bases left in between. The CDR3 protein is CASSEWGGAHSPLHF. Written as DNA, the CDR3 is TGTGCCAGCAGTGAATGGGGAGGGGCCCATTCACCCCTCCACTTT.

This chain uses TRBV7-8 with TRBJ1-6; a weak D match, TRBD1 (6 bases). Trimming stripped 2 bases from V and 6 bases from J, with 23 bases between. The CDR3 sequence is 19 residues long. Germline-derived CDR1 and CDR2 are SGHVS and FQNEAQ. The CDR3 region is CASSLFGRGTSRVNSPLHF. CDR3 nucleotide sequence: TGTGCCAGCAGCTTATTTGGCAGGGGAACTAGTCGGGTTAATTCACCCCTCCACTTT.

The genes are TRBV18 and TRBJ2-5; 10 bases align to TRBD1. Per the germline V gene, CDR1 is KGHSH and CDR2 is LQKENI. The CDR3 runs to 18 residues. V lost 5 bases, J lost 1 base, and 13 bases stayed unmatched. The CDR3: CASSTLPGTGDLQETQYF. The CDR3 DNA reads TGTGCCAGCTCAACCCTCCCAGGGACAGGGGACCTCCAAGAGACCCAGTACTTC.

This clone came up once. V gene TRBV12-5 combines with J gene TRBJ2-2; 8 bases fit TRBD1. V shed 2 bases, J shed 0 bases, and the junction held 5 bases outside the gene matches. CDR1 and CDR2 from the germline V gene are LGHNT and FRNRAP. This CDR3 region has 17 residues. The CDR3 sequence: CASGLWQGASNTGELFF. DNA of the CDR3: TGTGCTAGTGGTTTGTGGCAGGGGGCATCGAACACCGGGGAGCTGTTTTTT.

The chain combines TRBV21-1 with TRBJ2-3; TRBD2, the table's D call, lacks a check against the DNA. TRBV21-1 counts as a pseudogene. The CDR3 extends over 17 amino acids. The CDR3 reads CASSKLSSGGAPDTQYF. The CDR3, as DNA: TGTGCCAGCAGCAAACTGTCGAGCGGGGGGGCCCCAGATACGCAGTATTTT.

V is TRBV5-5 and J is TRBJ1-4; 7 nucleotides line up with TRBD1. The CDR3 covers 13 residues. Germline CDR1 is SGHKS and CDR2 is YYEKEE (reference sequence). J lost 3 bases, V lost 4 bases, and 0 bases had no gene match. CDR3 loop: CASSRGPNEKLFF. DNA of the CDR3: TGTGCCAGCAGCAGGGGGCCTAATGAAAAACTGTTTTTT.

Of note for this clone: This sample also contains other DNA sequences that code for the same CDR3. This sequence joins TRBV19 and TRBJ2-2; 7 bases align to TRBD1. V lost 6 bases and J lost 0; bases outside the gene matches: 4. There are 15 residues in the CDR3. Germline V lookup: CDR1 LNHDA, CDR2 SQIVND (reference sequence). CDR3 bases: TGTGCCAGTAGGCGAGGGACAGCGAACACCGGGGAGCTGTTTTTT. It yields the protein CASRRGTANTGELFF.

The CDR3 is CASSDRDRFSLNTEAFF. For the CDR3, the DNA is TGTGCCAGCAGTGACCGAGACAGGTTTTCTCTGAACACTGAAGCTTTCTTT. This chain links TRBV28 with TRBJ1-1, with a tentative D call TRBD1 (6 bases). The germline gives CDR1 MDHEN, CDR2 SYDVKM. CDR3 size: 17 residues. V was pared by 5 bases and J by 0 bases, with 19 bases between.